The 27 T cell receptor beta chains reported below all come from one sample, sequenced in a study of shared clonotypes between healthy human individuals. Measured with immunoSEQ multiplex PCR; TCRdb has only the in-frame clones, and not every one. This table has approximately 530,000 clones, 90% to 96% appearing once. Material: naive CD4+ T cells sorted from blood. The sample's subset: CD45RA+ positively selected. Every receptor here comes from a woman in her 30s in good health.

The genes are TRBV28 and TRBJ2-1, with 7 bases aligning to TRBD1. CDR1 MDHEN and CDR2 SYDVKM come from the germline V gene. CDR3 size: 14 residues. Germline trimming cut 5 bases from V and 12 bases from J; bases unmatched to any gene: 13. As DNA, the CDR3 is TGTGCCAGCAGTGGAGACAGGGCCCCTTTTAGGCAGTTCTTC. The encoded protein is CASSGDRAPFRQFF. Drawing the rest from reference TRBV28 and TRBJ2-1, the complete variable domain is DVKVTQSSRYLVKRTGEKVFLECVQDMDHENMFWYRQDPGLGLRLIYFSYDVKMKEKGDIPEGYSVSREKKERFSLILESASTNQTSMYLCASSGDRAPFRQFFGPGTRLTVL.

To note about this clone: The identical CDR3 is also encoded by other nucleotide sequences in the sample. The chain links TRBV5-1 to TRBJ1-4; TRBD1 might be the D (5 bases). CDR1 is SGHRS and CDR2 is YFSETQ in the germline V gene. The germline V and J ends were trimmed by 0 bases and 5 bases, with 8 bases remaining between them. CDR3 length: 14 residues. CDR3 bases: TGCGCCAGCAGCTTGGGGCAGGGAAATGAAAAACTGTTTTTT. Translated: CASSLGQGNEKLFF.

The chain combines TRBV13 with TRBJ2-7; D is unresolved. Germline assignment: CDR1 PRHDT and CDR2 FYEKMQ (reference sequence). This CDR3 contains 14 residues. The V and J ends lost 5 bases and 4 bases respectively, with 15 bases between them. The CDR3 bases are TGTGCCAGCAGCACCCTTGGGCAGGAATACGAGCAGTACTTC. Translating gives CASSTLGQEYEQYF.

This chain joins TRBV13 and TRBJ2-5, with D tentatively TRBD1 or TRBD2 (5 bases each). The CDR3 spans 15 residues. V was clipped by 5 bases and J by 3 bases, with 16 bases between them. Germline-derived CDR1 and CDR2 are PRHDT and FYEKMQ (reference sequence). For the CDR3, the DNA is TGTGCCAGCAGCCAAGGGACGGCAAGTAAAGAGACCCAGTACTTC. Encoded protein: CASSQGTASKETQYF.

J is TRBJ2-4 and V is TRBV5-1, with 8 bases lining up with TRBD1. The CDR3 is made up of 13 amino acids. Trimming removed 7 bases from V and 1 base from J; junction bases left unmatched: 1. Looked up from germline, CDR1 is SGHRS and CDR2 is YFSETQ. The CDR3 region has the DNA TGCGCCAGCCGGACAGGGGCCAAAAACATTCAGTACTTC. Translating it yields CASRTGAKNIQYF.

The chain combines TRBV7-8 with TRBJ2-4; 9 nucleotides agree with TRBD2. V lost 5 bases to trimming and J lost 9 bases; unmatched junction nucleotides: 14. Per germline, CDR1 SGHVS and CDR2 FQNEAQ. The CDR3 covers 16 residues. For the CDR3, the DNA is TGTGCCAGCAGCCTAGGGGTTGCGGGAGGGCCGTCCATTCAGTACTTC. This gives the protein CASSLGVAGGPSIQYF.

This chain uses TRBV10-1 with TRBJ2-5, with 7 bases aligning to TRBD1. CDR3 length: 16 amino acids. Unmatched junction bases numbered 9, after V lost 3 bases and J lost 2 bases. Germline V gives CDR1 WNHNN, CDR2 SYGVQD (reference sequence). The CDR3 region has the DNA TGCGCCAGCAGTGAAGAGACAGGGTCCGATCAAGAGACCCAGTACTTC. Translation: CASSEETGSDQETQYF.

V and J are TRBV9 and TRBJ2-2; D ambiguous. The CDR3 is 13 amino acids. The V end was cut by 3 bases, the J end by 6 bases, with 9 bases between. CDR1 and CDR2 (germline): SGDLS, YYNGEE. CDR3 DNA sequence: TGTGCCAGCAGCGGACCCCTCGCCGGGGAGCTGTTTTTT. It specifies CASSGPLAGELFF.

The gene calls are TRBV6-1 and TRBJ1-2; D may be TRBD1 (6 bases). This CDR3 comprises 16 residues. V was clipped by 2 bases and J by 5 bases, with 18 bases between them. Germline V gene data show CDR1 as MNHNS and CDR2 as SASEGT. CDR3 loop: CASSEFTGGAGYGYTF. The CDR3 region has the DNA TGTGCCAGCAGTGAATTTACGGGGGGCGCAGGGTATGGCTACACCTTC.

This clone was recorded a few times. The J gene is TRBJ1-5, the V gene TRBV28; D unresolved. Trimming removed 5 bases from V and 1 base from J, with 9 bases in between. The CDR3 covers 14 residues. Germline V gene data show CDR1 as MDHEN and CDR2 as SYDVKM. CDR3 nucleotide sequence: TGTGCCAGCAGTCTCCACAGAAGCAATCAGCCCCAGCATTTT. The encoded protein is CASSLHRSNQPQHF.

V and J are TRBV6-5 and TRBJ2-7; TRBD2 matches 9 bases. The junction had 5 bases not matched to a gene; V was cut back by 4 bases and J by 1 base. The CDR3 is 15 residues long. Germline loops: CDR1 MNHEY, CDR2 SVGAGI. CDR3 protein: CASSFGLARSYEQYF. The CDR3, as DNA: TGTGCCAGCAGTTTCGGACTAGCGAGATCCTACGAGCAGTACTTC.

The V and J genes are TRBV5-6 and TRBJ2-1; D unresolved. Germline V gene sequence: CDR1 SGHDT, CDR2 YYEEEE. With 1 base removed from V and 4 bases from J, the gap between germline ends came to 15 bases. The CDR3 is 16 amino acids. The CDR3 protein is CASSLSYGRRYNEQFF. CDR3 nucleotide sequence: TGTGCCAGCAGCTTGAGCTACGGACGTAGATACAATGAGCAGTTCTTC.

The J gene is TRBJ2-7, the V gene TRBV2, with TRBD2 matching 7 bases. This CDR3 contains 13 residues. Germline V gene sequence: CDR1 SNHLY, CDR2 FYNNEI. Trimming at V came to 7 bases and at J to 3 bases, leaving 6 bases not matched to a gene. CDR3 sequence (DNA): TGTGCCAGCACCTGGGCTAGCGGCTACGAGCAGTACTTC. Protein sequence: CASTWASGYEQYF.

V gene TRBV13 combines with J gene TRBJ1-3; no clear D. The CDR3 runs to 14 residues. Trimming pared 3 bases from V and 0 bases from J, leaving 6 bases between. Germline V CDR1 and CDR2: PRHDT, FYEKMQ (reference sequence). The CDR3 reads CASSLTPSGNTIYF. As DNA, the CDR3 is TGTGCCAGCAGCTTGACACCCTCTGGAAACACCATATATTTT.

The J gene is TRBJ2-5, the V gene TRBV11-2; D not resolved. CDR1 is SGHAT and CDR2 is FQNNGV in the germline V gene. This CDR3 region has 15 residues. Trimming left V 3 bases short and J 1 base short, with 12 bases between. In DNA, the CDR3 is TGTGCCAGCAGCTTGGCGATGGGCAGCCAAGAGACCCAGTACTTC. This sequence encodes CASSLAMGSQETQYF.

As DNA, the CDR3 is TGCGCCAGCAGCTTGGGTTGGGGTAGAAACACTGAAGCTTTCTTT. This gives the protein CASSLGWGRNTEAFF. The chain employs TRBV5-1 and TRBJ1-1, with D uncertain. Trimming removed 0 bases from V and 2 bases from J, with 11 bases in between. The germline V gene encodes CDR1 SGHRS and CDR2 YFSETQ. This CDR3 has 15 residues.

The J gene is TRBJ2-3, the V gene TRBV27, with D uncertain. V lost 3 bases and J lost 2, with 9 bases in between. This CDR3 contains 14 residues. CDR1 is MNHEY and CDR2 is SMNVEV in the germline V gene (reference sequence). The DNA of the CDR3 is TGTGCCAGCAGTTTTATAGGATTCACAGATACGCAGTATTTT. Translation: CASSFIGFTDTQYF.

This clone has only one observation. The chain couples TRBV28 to TRBJ2-1; 9 bases are shared with TRBD2. Germline values: CDR1 MDHEN, CDR2 SYDVKM. V gave up 9 bases and J gave up 0 bases; unmatched junction bases: 9. This CDR3 comprises 16 residues. The CDR3 bases are TGTGCCAGTTCGGGTAGTAGCGGGAGCTCCTACAATGAGCAGTTCTTC. Translation gives CASSGSSGSSYNEQFF.

The chain recombines TRBV7-2 with TRBJ1-2, with TRBD1 identical over 7 bases. J was trimmed by 4 bases and V by 0 bases; bases with no gene match: 8. The CDR3 runs to 16 residues. Germline CDR1 reads SGHTA; CDR2 reads FQGNSA. CDR3 protein: CASSLARRGRIYGYTF. The CDR3 nucleotides are TGTGCCAGCAGCTTAGCGCGAAGGGGGCGAATCTATGGCTACACCTTC.

This clone showed up just once. The chain has TRBV27 and TRBJ1-1, with 10 nucleotides matching TRBD1. After removal of 3 bases from V and 0 bases from J, the junction contained 10 bases not matched to a gene. The CDR3 extends over 18 amino acids. The germline V gene encodes CDR1 MNHEY and CDR2 SMNVEV (reference sequence). The CDR3: CASSFRPGTGEMNTEAFF. In nucleotides, the CDR3 is TGTGCCAGCAGTTTTCGCCCCGGGACAGGGGAGATGAACACTGAAGCTTTCTTT.

The chain joins TRBV7-4 to TRBJ2-7, with 12 bases matching TRBD1. Germline CDR1 is SGHVT and CDR2 is SQSDAQ. The ends lost 2 bases at V and 7 bases at J; junction bases unmatched: 9. This CDR3 is built from 16 residues. The CDR3 here is CASSLCRDRGPREQYF. The CDR3 nucleotides read TGTGCCAGCAGCTTATGCCGGGACAGGGGGCCCCGGGAGCAGTACTTC.

This rearrangement joins TRBV28 to TRBJ2-7; D is possibly TRBD1 (6 bases). The CDR3 runs 12 residues. V lost 4 bases and J 7 bases, leaving 11 bases between the germline ends. The germline CDR1 and CDR2 sequences are MDHEN and SYDVKM. CDR3 bases: TGTGCCAGCAGTTCAAATCAGGGGGAGCAGTACTTC. This codes for CASSSNQGEQYF.

V and J are TRBV9 and TRBJ1-2; possible D gene TRBD1, 6 bases. Germline V CDR1 and CDR2: SGDLS, YYNGEE. V shed 0 bases and J shed 4 bases, with 16 bases lying between them. This CDR3 comprises 16 residues. The CDR3 sequence: CASSVEGGGLPYGYTF. CDR3 nucleotide sequence: TGTGCCAGCAGCGTAGAGGGCGGGGGCCTCCCCTATGGCTACACCTTC.

DNA of the CDR3: TGTGCCAGCAGCTTAGTGCCCTACAATGAGCAGTTCTTC. Its translation: CASSLVPYNEQFF. This rearrangement joins TRBV5-4 to TRBJ2-1; D remains ambiguous. With 2 bases removed from V and 2 bases from J, the gap between germline ends came to 5 bases. Looked up from germline, CDR1 is SGHNT and CDR2 is YYREEE (reference sequence). The CDR3 has 13 residues.

The chain employs TRBV6-5 and TRBJ1-4, with 9 positions matching TRBD1. The CDR3 extends over 15 amino acids. Germline CDR1 and CDR2: MNHEY and SVGAGI. After removal of 6 bases from V and 8 bases from J, the junction contained 10 bases not matched to a gene. The DNA of the CDR3 is TGTGCCAGCAGACCGGGACAGGGATGGGGCGAAAAACTGTTTTTT. The encoded protein is CASRPGQGWGEKLFF.

The J gene is TRBJ2-2, the V gene TRBV18; D possibly corresponds to TRBD1 (7 bases). The germline gives CDR1 KGHSH, CDR2 LQKENI. Trimming took 6 bases from V and 4 from J, leaving 18 bases between them. The CDR3 totals 16 residues. The CDR3 region is CASSMEGAVPTGELFF. The CDR3 DNA is TGTGCCAGCTCCATGGAGGGGGCAGTTCCCACCGGGGAGCTGTTTTTT.

A single count supports this clone. V usage is TRBV18 and J usage is TRBJ2-5; 7 nucleotides line up with TRBD1. CDR1 is KGHSH and CDR2 is LQKENI in the germline V gene. The J segment lost 2 bases and the V segment lost 3 bases, leaving 9 bases of the junction unmatched. The CDR3 is 16 residues long. CDR3 DNA: TGTGCCAGCTCACCCTCGACAGGGTTGGGGCAAGAGACCCAGTACTTC. The encoded protein is CASSPSTGLGQETQYF.